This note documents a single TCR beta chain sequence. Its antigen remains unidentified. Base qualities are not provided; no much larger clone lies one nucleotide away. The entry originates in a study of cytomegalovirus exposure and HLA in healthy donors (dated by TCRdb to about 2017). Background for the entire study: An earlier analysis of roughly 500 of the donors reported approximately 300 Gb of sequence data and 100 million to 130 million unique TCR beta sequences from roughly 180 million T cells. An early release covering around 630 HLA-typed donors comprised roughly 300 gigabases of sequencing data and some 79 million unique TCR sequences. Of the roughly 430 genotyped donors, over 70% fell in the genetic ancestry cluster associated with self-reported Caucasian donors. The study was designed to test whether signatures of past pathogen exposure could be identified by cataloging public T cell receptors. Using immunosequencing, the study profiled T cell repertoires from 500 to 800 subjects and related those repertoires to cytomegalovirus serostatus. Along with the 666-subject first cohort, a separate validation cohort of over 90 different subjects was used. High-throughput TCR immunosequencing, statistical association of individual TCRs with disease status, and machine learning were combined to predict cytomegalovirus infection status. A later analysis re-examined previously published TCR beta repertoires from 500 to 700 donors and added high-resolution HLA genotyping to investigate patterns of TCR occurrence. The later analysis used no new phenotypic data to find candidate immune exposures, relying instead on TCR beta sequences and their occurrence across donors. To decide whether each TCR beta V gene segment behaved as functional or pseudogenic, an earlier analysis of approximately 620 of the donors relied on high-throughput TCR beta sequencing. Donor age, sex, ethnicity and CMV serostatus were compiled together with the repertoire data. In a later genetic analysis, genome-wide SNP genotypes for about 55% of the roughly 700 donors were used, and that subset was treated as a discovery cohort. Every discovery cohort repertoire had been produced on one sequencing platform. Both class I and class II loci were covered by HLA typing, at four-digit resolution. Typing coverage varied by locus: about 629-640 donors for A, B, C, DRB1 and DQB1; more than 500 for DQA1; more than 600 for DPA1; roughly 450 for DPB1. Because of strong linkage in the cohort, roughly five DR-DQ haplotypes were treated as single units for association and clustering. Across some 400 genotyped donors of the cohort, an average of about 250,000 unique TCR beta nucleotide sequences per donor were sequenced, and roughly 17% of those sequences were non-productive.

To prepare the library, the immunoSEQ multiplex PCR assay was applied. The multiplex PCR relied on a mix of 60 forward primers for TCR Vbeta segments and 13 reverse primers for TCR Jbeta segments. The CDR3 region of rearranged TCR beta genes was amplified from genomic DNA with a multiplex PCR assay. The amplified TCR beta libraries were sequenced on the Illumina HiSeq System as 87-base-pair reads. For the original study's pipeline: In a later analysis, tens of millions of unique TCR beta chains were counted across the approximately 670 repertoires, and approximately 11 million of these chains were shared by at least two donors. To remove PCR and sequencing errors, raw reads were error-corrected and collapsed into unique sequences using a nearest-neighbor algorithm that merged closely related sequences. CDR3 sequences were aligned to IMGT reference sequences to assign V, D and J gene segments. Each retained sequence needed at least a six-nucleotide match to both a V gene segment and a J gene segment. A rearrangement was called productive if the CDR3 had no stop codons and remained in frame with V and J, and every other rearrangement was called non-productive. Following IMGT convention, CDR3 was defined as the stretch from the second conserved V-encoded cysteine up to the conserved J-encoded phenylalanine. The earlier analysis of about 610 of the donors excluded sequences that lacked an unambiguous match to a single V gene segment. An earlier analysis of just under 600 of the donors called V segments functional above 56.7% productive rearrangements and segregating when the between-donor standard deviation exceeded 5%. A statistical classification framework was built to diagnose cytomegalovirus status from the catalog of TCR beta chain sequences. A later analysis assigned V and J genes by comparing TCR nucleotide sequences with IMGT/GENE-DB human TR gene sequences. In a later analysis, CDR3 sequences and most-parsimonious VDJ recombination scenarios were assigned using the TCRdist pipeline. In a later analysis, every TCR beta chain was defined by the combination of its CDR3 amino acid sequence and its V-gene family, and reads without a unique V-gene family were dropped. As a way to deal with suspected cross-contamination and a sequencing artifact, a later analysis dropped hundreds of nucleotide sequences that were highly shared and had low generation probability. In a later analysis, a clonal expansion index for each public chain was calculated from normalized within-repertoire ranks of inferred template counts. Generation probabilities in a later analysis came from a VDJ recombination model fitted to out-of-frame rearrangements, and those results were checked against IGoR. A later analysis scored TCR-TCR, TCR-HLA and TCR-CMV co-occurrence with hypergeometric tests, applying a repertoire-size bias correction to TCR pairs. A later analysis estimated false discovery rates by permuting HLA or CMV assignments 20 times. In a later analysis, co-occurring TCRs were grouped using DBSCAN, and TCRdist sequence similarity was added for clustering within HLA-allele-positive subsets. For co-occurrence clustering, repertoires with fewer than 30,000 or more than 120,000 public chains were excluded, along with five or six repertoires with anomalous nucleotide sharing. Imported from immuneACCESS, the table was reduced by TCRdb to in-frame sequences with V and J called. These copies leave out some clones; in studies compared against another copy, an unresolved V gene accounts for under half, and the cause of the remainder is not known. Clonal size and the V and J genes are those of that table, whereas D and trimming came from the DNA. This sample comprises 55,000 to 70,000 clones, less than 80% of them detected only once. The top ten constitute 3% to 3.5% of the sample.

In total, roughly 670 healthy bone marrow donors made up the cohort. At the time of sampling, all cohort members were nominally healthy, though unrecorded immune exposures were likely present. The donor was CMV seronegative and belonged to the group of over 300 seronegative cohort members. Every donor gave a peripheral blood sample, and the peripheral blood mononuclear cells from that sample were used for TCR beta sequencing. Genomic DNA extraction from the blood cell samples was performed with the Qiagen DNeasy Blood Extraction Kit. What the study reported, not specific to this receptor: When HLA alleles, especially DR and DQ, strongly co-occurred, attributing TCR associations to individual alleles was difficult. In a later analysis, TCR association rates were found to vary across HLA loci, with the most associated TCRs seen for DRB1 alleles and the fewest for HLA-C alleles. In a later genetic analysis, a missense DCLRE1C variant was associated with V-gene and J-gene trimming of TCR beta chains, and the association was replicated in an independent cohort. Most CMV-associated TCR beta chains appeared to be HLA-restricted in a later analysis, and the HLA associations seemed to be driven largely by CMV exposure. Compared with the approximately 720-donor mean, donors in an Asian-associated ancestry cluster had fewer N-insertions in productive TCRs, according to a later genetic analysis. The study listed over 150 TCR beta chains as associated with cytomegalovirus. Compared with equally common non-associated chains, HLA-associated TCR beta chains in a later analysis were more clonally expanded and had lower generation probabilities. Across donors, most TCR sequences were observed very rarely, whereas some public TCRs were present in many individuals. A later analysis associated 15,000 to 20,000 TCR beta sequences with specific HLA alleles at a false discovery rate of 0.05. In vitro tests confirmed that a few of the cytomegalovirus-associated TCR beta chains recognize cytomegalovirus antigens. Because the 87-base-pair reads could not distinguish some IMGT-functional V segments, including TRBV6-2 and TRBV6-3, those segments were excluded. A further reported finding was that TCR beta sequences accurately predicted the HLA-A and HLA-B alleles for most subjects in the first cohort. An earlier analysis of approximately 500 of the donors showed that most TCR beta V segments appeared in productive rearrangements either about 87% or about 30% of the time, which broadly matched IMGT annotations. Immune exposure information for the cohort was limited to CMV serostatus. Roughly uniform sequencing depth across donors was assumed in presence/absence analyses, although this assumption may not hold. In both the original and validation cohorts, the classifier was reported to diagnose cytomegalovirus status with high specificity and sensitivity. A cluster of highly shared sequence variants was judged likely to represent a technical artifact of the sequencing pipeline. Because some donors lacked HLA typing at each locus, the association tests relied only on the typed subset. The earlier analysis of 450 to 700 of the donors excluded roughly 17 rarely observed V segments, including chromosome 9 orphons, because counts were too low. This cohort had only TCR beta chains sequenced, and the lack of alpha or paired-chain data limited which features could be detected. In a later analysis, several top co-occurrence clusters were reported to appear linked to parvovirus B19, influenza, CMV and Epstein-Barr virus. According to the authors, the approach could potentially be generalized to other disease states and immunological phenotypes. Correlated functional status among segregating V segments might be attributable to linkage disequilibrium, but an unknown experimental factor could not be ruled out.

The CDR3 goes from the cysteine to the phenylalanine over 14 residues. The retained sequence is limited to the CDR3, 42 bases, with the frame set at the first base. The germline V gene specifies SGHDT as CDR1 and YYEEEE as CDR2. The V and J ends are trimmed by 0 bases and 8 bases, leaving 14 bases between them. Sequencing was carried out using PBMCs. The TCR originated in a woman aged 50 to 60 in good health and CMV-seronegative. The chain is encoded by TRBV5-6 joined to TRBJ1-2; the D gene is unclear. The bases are TGTGCCAGCAGCTTGGGTATCGGGGTTGGGGGCTACACCTTC. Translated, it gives CASSLGIGVGGYTF.